This T cell receptor (beta chain) appears in the sequencing data of a study of blood T cell repertoires in COVID-19. Study overall: Samples came from the United States, Italy and Spain, spanning acute and convalescent COVID-19.

The protocol was immunoSEQ multiplex PCR, while the TCRdb copy is restricted to in-frame clones and leaves out a portion. The table lists about 370,000 clones, 75% to 90% of them singletons. The CDR3 length is 16 residues. Germline V lookup: CDR1 LGHNA, CDR2 YNFKEQ. V was pared by 1 base and J by 1 base, with 10 bases between. This chain links TRBV4-2 with TRBJ2-2; no definite D call. The sequence came from a man aged 18-30 years who had recovered from COVID-19. The source material was PBMCs or T cells enriched from blood (not recorded which). The CDR3 loop reads CASSQVELLNTGELFF. CDR3 DNA: TGTGCCAGCAGCCAAGTAGAGCTACTGAACACCGGGGAGCTGTTTTTT.